These 29 T cell receptor beta chains were sequenced from one sample in a study of T cell responses to AZD1222 COVID-19 vaccine. Measured with immunoSEQ multiplex PCR; TCRdb has only the in-frame clones, and not every one. Found here are around 100,000 clones, more than 75% of them singletons; the top ten hold over 3%. The specimen was peripheral blood, collected 28 days after the second dose of the MenACWY control vaccine. The receptors here all came from an adult who received the MenACWY meningococcal vaccine as a control.

The chain is built from TRBV7-2 and TRBJ1-5, with D unresolved. The CDR3 runs 14 residues. Looked up from germline, CDR1 is SGHTA and CDR2 is FQGNSA. Trimming removed 3 bases from V and 3 bases from J, with 9 bases in between. CDR3 sequence reads: CASSFRSLNQPQHF. In nucleotides, the CDR3 is TGTGCCAGCAGCTTTAGGTCACTCAATCAGCCCCAGCATTTT. Combining the CDR3 with reference TRBV7-2 and TRBJ1-5 gives the whole variable domain GAGVSQSPSNKVTEKGKDVELRCDPISGHTALYWYRQSLGQGLEFLIYFQGNSAPDKSGLPSDRFSAERTGGSVSTLTIQRTQQEDSAVYLCASSFRSLNQPQHFGDGTRLSIL.

V is TRBV7-8 and J is TRBJ1-1; TRBD1 might be the D (5 bases). V lost 5 bases and J lost 6, with 7 bases in between. The V gene's germline CDR1 is SGHVS and CDR2 FQNEAQ. The CDR3 extends over 11 amino acids. DNA of the CDR3: TGTGCCAGCAGCCGAGGGGCTGAAGCTTTCTTT. Its protein product is CASSRGAEAFF.

This clone has just one count. Here the CDR3 reads CASSSSGTPQDTQYF. CDR3 DNA: TGTGCCAGCAGTTCCTCTGGGACTCCTCAGGATACGCAGTATTTT. The rearrangement links TRBV28 to TRBJ2-3, with D perhaps TRBD2 (6 bases). The germline V gene encodes CDR1 MDHEN and CDR2 SYDVKM. V dropped 4 bases and J dropped 6 bases, with 17 bases sitting between them. CDR3 size: 15 residues. Drawing the rest from reference TRBV28 and TRBJ2-3, the complete variable domain is DVKVTQSSRYLVKRTGEKVFLECVQDMDHENMFWYRQDPGLGLRLIYFSYDVKMKEKGDIPEGYSVSREKKERFSLILESASTNQTSMYLCASSSSGTPQDTQYFGPGTRLTVL.

The V gene is TRBV4-2, the J gene TRBJ2-5; 8 bases line up with TRBD2. The CDR3 extends over 17 amino acids. The V gene's germline CDR1 is LGHNA and CDR2 YNFKEQ. Trimming cost V 0 bases and J 5 bases; bases outside gene matches: 11. The CDR3 spells CASSQDLRGGGFETQYF. CDR3 DNA: TGTGCCAGCAGCCAAGATTTACGGGGGGGTGGCTTTGAGACCCAGTACTTC.

V usage is TRBV5-1 and J usage is TRBJ1-3; TRBD1 matches at 9 bases. Trimming at V came to 4 bases and at J to 7 bases, leaving 6 bases not matched to a gene. Germline assignment: CDR1 SGHRS and CDR2 YFSETQ. This CDR3 is built from 14 residues. The CDR3 DNA is TGCGCCAGCAGCCATGGGGACAGGGAGAACACCATATATTTT. It encodes CASSHGDRENTIYF.

About this clone itself: The same CDR3 arises from other DNA sequences in this sample as well. The chain recombines TRBV18 with TRBJ1-1, with D possibly being TRBD1 (6 bases). The CDR3 is 14 amino acids. In germline, CDR1 is KGHSH, CDR2 LQKENI. Deletions cut 6 bases from V and 0 bases from J, with 11 bases between. The CDR3 sequence is CASSLGQLNTEAFF. CDR3 nucleotides: TGTGCCAGCTCCCTAGGACAGCTGAACACTGAAGCTTTCTTT.

The V and J genes are TRBV5-1 and TRBJ2-7; D is uncertain. Germline V gives CDR1 SGHRS, CDR2 YFSETQ. Trimming removed 4 bases from V and 1 base from J, with 9 bases in between. The CDR3 is 13 residues long. CDR3 in amino acids: CASSLGNSYEQYF. DNA for the CDR3: TGCGCCAGCAGCCTTGGGAATTCCTACGAGCAGTACTTC.

The CDR3 DNA is TGTGCCAGCAGCCTCATAACAGGGAATTCACCCCTCCACTTT. Its translation: CASSLITGNSPLHF. The J gene is TRBJ1-6, the V gene TRBV11-2, with TRBD1 as a possible D gene (6 bases). Trimming stripped 5 bases from V and 7 bases from J, with 12 bases between. The CDR3 sequence is 14 residues long. The germline CDR1 and CDR2 sequences are SGHAT and FQNNGV.

This chain links TRBV29-1 with TRBJ2-1; the D gene is possibly TRBD2 (5 bases). Looked up from germline, CDR1 is SQVTM and CDR2 is ANQGSEA. This CDR3 comprises 13 residues. Trimming pared 7 bases from V and 4 bases from J, leaving 14 bases between. The CDR3 bases are TGCAGCGCCAGACTAACTGGATACAATGAGCAGTTCTTC. Protein product: CSARLTGYNEQFF.

The chain employs TRBV5-8 and TRBJ1-2, with TRBD1 as a possible D gene (6 bases). CDR1 SGHTS and CDR2 YDEGEE come from the germline V gene. This CDR3 is built from 13 residues. Trimming removed 2 bases from V and 7 bases from J, with 12 bases in between. CDR3 sequence reads: CASSLSGVFGYTF. The CDR3 nucleotides read TGTGCCAGCAGCTTATCAGGGGTCTTTGGCTACACCTTC. Full variable domain (outside the CDR3, taken from reference TRBV5-8 and TRBJ1-2): EAGVTQSPTHLIKTRGQQATLRCSPISGHTSVYWYQQALGLGLQFLLWYDEGEERNRGNFPPRFSGRQFPNYSSELNVNALELEDSALYLCASSLSGVFGYTFGSGTRLTVV.

The chain employs TRBV5-1 and TRBJ2-1, with D tentatively TRBD2 (6 bases). V was cut by 3 bases and J by 0 bases, with 13 bases left in between. The CDR3 length is 16 residues. Germline V gives CDR1 SGHRS, CDR2 YFSETQ. The CDR3 DNA sequence: TGCGCCAGCAGCTCAGGAGGGGTGTACTCCTACAATGAGCAGTTCTTC. Protein sequence: CASSSGGVYSYNEQFF.

This clone has more than one count but fewer than ten. V gene TRBV19 combines with J gene TRBJ2-7; 7 positions agree with TRBD1. The CDR3 is 16 residues long. V was clipped by 5 bases and J by 2 bases; unmatched bases: 12. Germline values: CDR1 LNHDA, CDR2 SQIVND (reference sequence). CDR3: CASSPESGTVTYEQYF. In DNA, the CDR3 is TGTGCCAGTAGTCCCGAGTCCGGGACAGTGACCTACGAGCAGTACTTC.

V is TRBV4-2 and J is TRBJ1-3, with no clear D. CDR1 LGHNA and CDR2 YNFKEQ come from the germline V gene. Trimming removed 0 bases from V and 0 bases from J, with 15 bases in between. The CDR3 is 18 amino acids. The CDR3 region is CASSQDVRVMLSGNTIYF. CDR3 DNA: TGTGCCAGCAGCCAAGATGTTCGAGTGATGCTCTCTGGAAACACCATATATTTT.

V gene TRBV19 combines with J gene TRBJ1-1; a weak D match, TRBD1 (5 bases). The germline V gene has CDR1 LNHDA and CDR2 SQIVND (reference sequence). The CDR3 totals 13 residues. The ends were cut back, 0 bases at V and 5 bases at J, with 7 bases in the middle. The CDR3 coding sequence is TGTGCCAGTAGTATAGAAGGGACGACTGAAGCTTTCTTT. Amino acid sequence: CASSIEGTTEAFF. Filled out from reference TRBV19 and TRBJ1-1, the complete variable domain reads DGGITQSPKYLFRKEGQNVTLSCEQNLNHDAMYWYRQDPGQGLRLIYYSQIVNDFQKGDIAEGYSVSREKKESFPLTVTSAQKNPTAFYLCASSIEGTTEAFFGQGTRLTVV.

The CDR3 coding sequence is TGTGCCAGCAGCTTAGCCGGACTACTCTACAATGAGCAGTTCTTC. Translated, it gives CASSLAGLLYNEQFF. This sequence joins TRBV7-2 and TRBJ2-1; D is possibly TRBD2 (6 bases). Germline CDR1 is SGHTA and CDR2 is FQGNSA. V was clipped by 0 bases and J by 3 bases, with 9 bases between them. The CDR3 extends over 15 amino acids.

The J gene is TRBJ2-2, the V gene TRBV10-1; 11 bases are shared with TRBD2. Germline V gives CDR1 WNHNN, CDR2 SYGVQD (reference sequence). The CDR3 is made up of 16 amino acids. V gave up 5 bases and J gave up 0 bases; unmatched junction bases: 2. CDR3 sequence: CASSKTSGTNTGELFF. The DNA for the CDR3 is TGCGCCAGCAGTAAGACTAGCGGGACGAACACCGGGGAGCTGTTTTTT.

This clone occurred once. The chain uses TRBV21-1 and TRBJ2-7; the table's D gene call, TRBD1, was not cross checked with the DNA. TRBV21-1 is a documented pseudogene. There are 17 residues in the CDR3. CDR3 in amino acids: CASSKGPDRALSYEQYF. The CDR3 DNA reads TGTGCCAGCAGCAAAGGGCCGGACAGGGCCCTCTCCTACGAGCAGTACTTC.

V and J are TRBV6-5 and TRBJ1-1, with a possible D match to TRBD1 (6 bases). The CDR3 spans 15 residues. V lost 5 bases and J 1 base, leaving 14 bases between the germline ends. Per the germline V gene, CDR1 is MNHEY and CDR2 is SVGAGI. The CDR3 DNA reads TGTGCCAGCAGTCCCCCGACAGGCAGGAACACTGAAGCTTTCTTT. The encoded protein is CASSPPTGRNTEAFF.

This rearrangement joins TRBV3-1 (or the pseudogene TRBV3-2) to TRBJ1-5; a possible D gene is TRBD1 (5 bases). CDR3 size: 16 residues. V was pared by 0 bases and J by 7 bases, with 16 bases between. The germline CDR1 and CDR2 sequences are LGHDT and YNNKEL (reference sequence). The CDR3 DNA follows: TGTGCCAGCAGCCAAGAGGTAGGGTGGGGCAGGCAGCCCCAGCATTTT. It is translated as CASSQEVGWGRQPQHF.

The chain uses TRBV28 and TRBJ2-1; D is undetermined. This CDR3 is 12 amino acids long. The V end lost 4 bases, the J end lost 10 bases, and 11 bases lay between the germline ends. CDR1 and CDR2 (germline): MDHEN, SYDVKM. CDR3 loop: CASSSEREEQFF. The CDR3 DNA follows: TGTGCCAGCAGTTCCGAAAGAGAAGAGCAGTTCTTC.

V is TRBV10-3 and J is TRBJ1-1, with D unclear. Germline V gene sequence: CDR1 ENHRY, CDR2 SYGVKD. The CDR3 has 12 residues. Trimming left V 3 bases short and J 7 bases short, with 9 bases between. CDR3 bases: TGTGCCATCAGTGACTGGGGAAATGAAGCTTTCTTT. Translation: CAISDWGNEAFF.

The chain joins TRBV3-1 (or the pseudogene TRBV3-2) to TRBJ2-7, with 7 bases that match TRBD2. J was trimmed by 3 bases and V by 3 bases; bases with no gene match: 8. Germline CDR1 reads LGHDT; CDR2 reads YNNKEL (reference sequence). The CDR3 consists of 15 residues. In nucleotides, the CDR3 is TGTGCCAGCAGCCACGCCAGCGGGGCGGTCTACGAGCAGTACTTC. Its protein product is CASSHASGAVYEQYF.

V usage is TRBV12-3 or TRBV12-4 and J usage is TRBJ2-5; the D gene is possibly TRBD1 (6 bases). Deletions cut 6 bases from V and 7 bases from J, with 12 bases between. There are 12 residues in the CDR3. The CDR3, as DNA: TGTGCCAGCAGCTCGATCAGGGGGACCCAGTACTTC. This encodes CASSSIRGTQYF.

About this clone: Other DNA sequences in this specimen translate into the identical CDR3. This chain connects TRBV12-3 or TRBV12-4 to TRBJ2-7; TRBD2 agrees at 8 bases. This CDR3 region has 13 residues. J was trimmed by 2 bases and V by 3 bases; bases with no gene match: 0. The CDR3 loop is CASSFGGAYEQYF. The CDR3 region has the DNA TGTGCCAGCAGTTTCGGGGGGGCCTACGAGCAGTACTTC.

The chain carries TRBV19 and TRBJ2-2; no reliable D call. Germline values: CDR1 LNHDA, CDR2 SQIVND (reference sequence). V lost 5 bases, J lost 4 bases, and 14 bases lay in between. CDR3 length equals 15 residues. The CDR3 DNA reads as TGTGCCAGTAGTGTAACGCCCACCACCACCGGGGAGCTGTTTTTT. Translating it yields CASSVTPTTTGELFF.

The DNA of the CDR3 is TGTGCCAGCAGCCTGAGGACTCATAGCACAGATACGCAGTATTTT. The encoded protein is CASSLRTHSTDTQYF. The V and J genes are TRBV9 and TRBJ2-3; D may be TRBD2 (5 bases). The CDR3 covers 15 residues. The germline V gene encodes CDR1 SGDLS and CDR2 YYNGEE. V dropped 4 bases and J dropped 0 bases, with 12 bases sitting between them. Supplemented by reference TRBV9 and TRBJ2-3, the full variable domain reads DSGVTQTPKHLITATGQRVTLRCSPRSGDLSVYWYQQSLDQGLQFLIQYYNGEERAKGNILERFSAQQFPDLHSELNLSSLELGDSALYFCASSLRTHSTDTQYFGPGTRLTVL.

This clone was counted a few times. The chain recombines TRBV29-1 with TRBJ2-1; D uncertain. Trimming cost V 3 bases and J 13 bases, with 13 bases left between them. The CDR3 length is 11 residues. The germline V gene has CDR1 SQVTM and CDR2 ANQGSEA. The CDR3 DNA reads TGCAGCGTTGATCGGAACAGAGTCCAGTTCTTC. Translating it yields CSVDRNRVQFF.

The rearrangement links TRBV11-3 to TRBJ2-2; TRBD1 matches at 7 bases. CDR1 SGHNT and CDR2 YENEEA come from the germline V gene. J was trimmed by 2 bases and V by 2 bases; bases with no gene match: 11. The CDR3 runs to 18 residues. CDR3: CASSLSQVGQPNTGELFF. In DNA, the CDR3 is TGTGCCAGCAGCTTATCCCAAGTGGGACAGCCCAACACCGGGGAGCTGTTTTTT.

This sequence joins TRBV3-1 (or the pseudogene TRBV3-2) and TRBJ1-3; TRBD1 agrees at 8 bases. Germline CDR1 reads LGHDT; CDR2 reads YNNKEL (reference sequence). Germline trimming cut 4 bases from V and 0 bases from J; bases unmatched to any gene: 11. The CDR3 sequence is 18 residues long. The CDR3 region has the DNA TGTGCCAGCAGCCCTACGACAGGGGACCTTCTCTCTGGAAACACCATATATTTT. Translated: CASSPTTGDLLSGNTIYF.